This TCR beta chain was documented in a study of cytomegalovirus exposure and HLA in healthy donors. Study summary: It was reported in a later analysis that the same platform had been used for the 120 validation repertoires as for the roughly 650 first-cohort repertoires.

Worth noting for this clone: Its antigen is not identified.

The donors belonged to the 120-subject validation cohort, separate from the approximately 670-subject first cohort. Broader study findings: For most TCR sequences rarity was the rule, although some public TCRs occurred in many donors. Both high specificity and high sensitivity reportedly marked the classifier's diagnosis of cytomegalovirus status.

Measured with immunoSEQ multiplex PCR; TCRdb has only the in-frame clones, and not every one. Altogether about 150,000 clones are present, around 84% being singletons, with the ten largest covering approximately 2%. Sample: PBMCs. The receptor was derived from a human donor in good health.

CDR3 region: CASSLLQANYF. Written as DNA, the CDR3 is TGTGCCAGCAGCTTATTACAGGCCAATTACTTC. The chain carries TRBV7-9 and TRBJ2-7; D possibly corresponds to TRBD1 (5 bases). V was trimmed by 2 bases and J by 13 bases, leaving 12 bases between them. The CDR3 has 11 residues. The germline gives CDR1 SEHNR, CDR2 FQNEAQ (reference sequence). Variable domain in full (rest from reference TRBV7-9 and TRBJ2-7): DTGVSQNPRHKITKRGQNVTFRCDPISEHNRLYWYRQTLGQGPEFLTYFQNEAQLEKSRLLSDRFSAERPKGSFSTLEIQRTEQGDSAMYLCASSLLQANYFGPGTRLTVT.